The 8 T cell receptor beta chains listed next were all sequenced from one sample in a study of cytomegalovirus exposure and HLA in healthy donors. The protocol was immunoSEQ multiplex PCR, while the TCRdb copy is restricted to in-frame clones and leaves out a portion. Counted here are roughly 60,000 clones, 90% to 95% occurring once; the ten biggest clones make up around 2%. Sequenced material: PBMCs. The receptors stem from a woman younger than 45 in good health and CMV-seronegative.

V usage is TRBV5-6 and J usage is TRBJ2-1; TRBD1 agrees at 9 bases. Trimming cost V 3 bases and J 2 bases; bases outside gene matches: 3. The CDR3 consists of 15 residues. CDR1 and CDR2 (germline): SGHDT, YYEEEE. The CDR3 is CASSWGQGTYNEQFF. The CDR3 coding sequence is TGTGCCAGCAGCTGGGGACAGGGTACCTACAATGAGCAGTTCTTC.

This chain connects TRBV27 to TRBJ2-7; D is perhaps TRBD2 (5 bases). CDR1 and CDR2 from the germline V gene are MNHEY and SMNVEV (reference sequence). Trimming removed 7 bases from V and 7 bases from J, with 20 bases in between. The length of the CDR3 is 14 residues. The CDR3 bases are TGTGCCAGCAAGACCGGGGAGTTTCGGGGTGAGCAGTACTTC. Protein: CASKTGEFRGEQYF.

The chain combines TRBV5-1 with TRBJ2-3, with D possibly being TRBD2 (6 bases). This CDR3 has 15 amino acids. V was clipped by 0 bases and J by 2 bases, with 10 bases between them. Germline CDR1 is SGHRS and CDR2 is YFSETQ. CDR3 amino acids: CASSLDLAPTDTQYF. The CDR3 nucleotides read TGCGCCAGCAGCTTGGACCTAGCGCCCACAGATACGCAGTATTTT.

The rearrangement uses TRBV19 and TRBJ1-2; the match to TRBD1 covers 8 bases. V was clipped by 3 bases and J by 1 base; unmatched bases: 13. The CDR3 length is 18 residues. Germline assignment: CDR1 LNHDA and CDR2 SQIVND (reference sequence). The CDR3 nucleotides are TGTGCCAGTAGTATGGGTACCAGGGGGCGGACGTTTAACTATGGCTACACCTTC. Amino acids: CASSMGTRGRTFNYGYTF.

The chain has TRBV27 and TRBJ2-7; 9 bases map to TRBD2. The CDR3 has 17 residues. From germline, CDR1 is MNHEY and CDR2 SMNVEV (reference sequence). V gave up 5 bases and J gave up 1 base; unmatched junction bases: 12. CDR3 nucleotide sequence: TGTGCCAGCAGTCCCGCAGCGGGAGGTTCCCCTTCCTACGAGCAGTACTTC. Amino acid sequence: CASSPAAGGSPSYEQYF.

This clone was recorded only once. The chain employs TRBV2 and TRBJ2-7; the D gene is possibly TRBD2 (5 bases). Germline V gene data show CDR1 as SNHLY and CDR2 as FYNNEI. This CDR3 has 15 residues. Trimming left V 2 bases short and J 6 bases short, with 17 bases between. The CDR3 region is CASSEIRGALVEQYF. CDR3 coding DNA: TGTGCCAGCAGTGAAATCCGGGGAGCATTGGTCGAGCAGTACTTC.

The V call is TRBV7-6, the J call TRBJ2-7; 7 positions match TRBD1. V dropped 5 bases and J dropped 4; count of bases not matched to a gene: 5. CDR1 and CDR2 (germline): SGHVS, FNYEAQ. The CDR3 length is 13 residues. The CDR3 nucleotides are TGTGCCAGCAGCCCCAAGGGGGCGTACGAGCAGTACTTC. Translated: CASSPKGAYEQYF.

This chain connects TRBV6-7 to TRBJ2-5; a possible D gene is TRBD1 (6 bases). TRBV6-7 is an ORF; its function is uncertain. The CDR3 sequence is 14 residues long. Trimming took off 5 bases at V and 4 bases at J, with 14 bases between the two ends. The CDR3 bases are TGTGCCAGCAGTAGGTACAGGGCCGGAGAGACCCAGTACTTC. Protein product: CASSRYRAGETQYF.